This T cell receptor (beta chain) was sequenced during a study of identical twins (dated by TCRdb to the mid-2010s). Regarding the research as a whole: The study deep-sequenced TCR alpha and beta repertoires from monozygotic twins, unrelated adults of various ages and cord blood to test whether fetal clonotypes persist. To rule out contamination, the twin experiments were replicated at different times with different library preparation protocols.

Study-level results and caveats: Excess twin sharing in beta out-of-frame sequences was weaker because fewer shared sequences lowered the signal-to-noise ratio. Because the same donors could not be followed over many years, conclusions were based on cross-sectional statistical analysis. In monozygotic twins, out-of-frame TCR alpha sharing was systematically underestimated by recombination models, although the models agreed with sharing between unrelated individuals. Abundant cord blood beta clonotypes had fewer insertions, young adult naive repertoires showed a similar but weaker trend, and memory repertoires showed no such trend. Invariant T cells such as MAIT and iNKT could partly confound zero-insertion analyses, although diverse VJ usage argued against such confounding for most clonotypes. Compared with coincidental sharing between unrelated individuals, out-of-frame TCR alpha sequences shared between twins showed an excess of sequences with low generation probability.

Sequences DFQATT (CDR1) and SNEGSKA (CDR2) are obtained from the germline V gene (reference sequence). V has 3 bases trimmed and J has 9 bases trimmed; junction bases matching no gene number 17. The CDR3 numbers 16 residues from cysteine through phenylalanine. The kept DNA is CDR3 alone, 48 bases in frame from the first base. The library was generated by 5' RACE. Sequencing used an Illumina HiSeq 2000. A universal primer binding site was added through template switching, and the final cDNA carried a unique molecular identifier so that TCR cDNA molecules could be counted accurately. Specific primers in the conserved constant-segment region were used to synthesize first-strand cDNA for the TCR alpha and beta chains. Each cDNA library was double barcoded, with a SMART-Mk sample barcode plus Illumina barcodes, to control for contamination. Two successive PCR steps introduced TruSeq adapter sequences along with Illumina sample barcodes. TCR alpha and beta cDNA libraries were sequenced on the Illumina HiSeq platform with custom primers. The published analysis was carried out like this. Unique molecular identifiers were extracted from raw reads with MiGEC, and CDR3 positions were determined with MiXCR. For each individual, recombination models were inferred using an EM algorithm with the repgenHMM and IGoR tools. Shared clonotypes were analyzed with the tcR package in R, and sharing was normalized by the product of cloneset sizes. To study raw recombination without the effects of thymic and clonal selection, out-of-frame nonproductive sequences were analyzed. Starting from the raw public reads, TCRdb applied fastp trimming at Q25, assembled clones with MiXCR and retained in-frame beta chains. Every distinct CDR3 protein forms one entry, paired with its most common genes and DNA. TCRdb's processing, not the study's, gives the V and J calls here. The sample data list 1.5 million to 2 million distinct CDR3 sequences, and about 32% of these were observed just once. The ten top clones hold about 0.25% of the sample.

The table lists this clonotype with a few counts. This receptor's antigen is unknown. The record has no base qualities; no much larger clone is one base away. Every donor in the study was a healthy Caucasian. The receptor was derived from a newborn girl in good health. Sequenced material: cord blood. The V and J genes are TRBV20-1 and TRBJ2-1; 7 central nucleotides agree with TRBD2. The CDR3 reads CSARGILLREDVEQFF. The DNA sequence is given as TGCAGTGCTAGGGGAATTCTTTTACGGGAGGATGTTGAGCAGTTCTTC.